This TCR beta chain is drawn from a study of cytomegalovirus exposure and HLA in healthy donors. On this clone itself: Its antigen is not known.

The PCR was carried out with 60 Vbeta primers and 13 Jbeta primers. Data came from immunoSEQ multiplex PCR; TCRdb stores just in-frame clones and leaves some out. The sample gives about 100,000 clones, more than 75% of which show up once; about 4% is in the top ten. Overall study results and limits: In a later analysis, TCR beta V- and J-gene trimming was associated with a missense DCLRE1C variant. It was reportedly the case that the classifier diagnosed cytomegalovirus status with high specificity and sensitivity.

Germline V lookup: CDR1 SNHLY, CDR2 FYNNEI. The J segment lost 0 bases and the V segment lost 8 bases, leaving 4 bases of the junction unmatched. There are 16 residues in the CDR3. The V gene is TRBV2, the J gene TRBJ2-6; 10 bases are shared with TRBD2. The sequence came from a woman between 45 and 65 years old in good health and CMV-seropositive. What was sequenced was PBMCs. CDR3 in amino acids: CASGGLAVSGANVLTF. In nucleotides, the CDR3 is TGTGCCAGCGGAGGACTAGCGGTCTCTGGGGCCAACGTCCTGACTTTC.